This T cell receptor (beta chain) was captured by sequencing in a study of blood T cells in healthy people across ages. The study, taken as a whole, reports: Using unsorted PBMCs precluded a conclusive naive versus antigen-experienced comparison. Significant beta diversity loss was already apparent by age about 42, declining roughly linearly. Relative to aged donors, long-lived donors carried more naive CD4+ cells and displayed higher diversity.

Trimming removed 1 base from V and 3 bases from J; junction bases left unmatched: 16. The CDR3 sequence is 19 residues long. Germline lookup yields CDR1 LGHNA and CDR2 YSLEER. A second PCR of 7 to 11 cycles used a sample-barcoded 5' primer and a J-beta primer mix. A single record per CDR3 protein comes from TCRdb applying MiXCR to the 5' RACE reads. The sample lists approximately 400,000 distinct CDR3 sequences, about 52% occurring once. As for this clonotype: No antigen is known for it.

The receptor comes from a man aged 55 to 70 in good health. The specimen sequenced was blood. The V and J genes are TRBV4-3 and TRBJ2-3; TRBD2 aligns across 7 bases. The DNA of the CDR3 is TGCGCCAGCAGCCAAGGTGATTTCGGAGGTAGCGGGTGGACAGATACGCAGTATTTT. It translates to CASSQGDFGGSGWTDTQYF.